This TCR beta chain was found in a study of blood T cell dynamics during melanoma immunotherapy. Overall study results and limits: Unlike progressors, later disease-control patients had W3 repertoires gaining clonality or diversity.

The data were produced by immunoSEQ multiplex PCR, yet TCRdb's version contains in-frame clones alone and is incomplete. The sample holds 1,500 to 2,000 clones, 75% to 90% seen once. V shed 3 bases and J 2 bases; nucleotides not matched to a gene: 4. The CDR3 totals 14 residues. The V gene's germline CDR1 is SGHRS and CDR2 YFSETQ. Time point: pre-treatment baseline. To note about this clone: What it binds is unknown.

The source material was blood, sampled from a patient treated with checkpoint blockade. The rearrangement uses TRBV5-1 and TRBJ1-2; 7 bases are a match to TRBD1. This clonotype was sampled from a human donor with melanoma. CDR3 DNA: TGCGCCAGCAGCTCTGGACAGGTCAACTATGGCTACACCTTC. It specifies CASSSGQVNYGYTF.